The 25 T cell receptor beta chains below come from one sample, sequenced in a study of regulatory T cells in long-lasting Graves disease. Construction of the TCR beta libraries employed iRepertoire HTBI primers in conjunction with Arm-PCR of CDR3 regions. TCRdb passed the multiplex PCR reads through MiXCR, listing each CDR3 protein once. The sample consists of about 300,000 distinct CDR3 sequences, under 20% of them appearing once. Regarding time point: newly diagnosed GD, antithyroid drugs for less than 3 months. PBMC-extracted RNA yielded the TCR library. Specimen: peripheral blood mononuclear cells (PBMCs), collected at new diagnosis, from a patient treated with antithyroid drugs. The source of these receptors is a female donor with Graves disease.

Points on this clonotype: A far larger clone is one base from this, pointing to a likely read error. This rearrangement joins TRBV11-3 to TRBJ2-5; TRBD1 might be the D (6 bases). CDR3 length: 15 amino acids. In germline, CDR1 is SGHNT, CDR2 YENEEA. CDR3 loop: CAGSARTAAQETQYF. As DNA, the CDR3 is TGTGCCGGCAGCGCAAGGACAGCCGCTCAAGAGACCCAGTACTTC.

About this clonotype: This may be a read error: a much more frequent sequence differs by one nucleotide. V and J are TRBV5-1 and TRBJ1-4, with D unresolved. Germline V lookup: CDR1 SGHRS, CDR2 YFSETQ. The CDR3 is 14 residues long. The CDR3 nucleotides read TGCGCCAGCAGCTCCAGAACAACTAATGAAAAACTGTCTTTT. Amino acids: CASSSRTTNEKLSF.

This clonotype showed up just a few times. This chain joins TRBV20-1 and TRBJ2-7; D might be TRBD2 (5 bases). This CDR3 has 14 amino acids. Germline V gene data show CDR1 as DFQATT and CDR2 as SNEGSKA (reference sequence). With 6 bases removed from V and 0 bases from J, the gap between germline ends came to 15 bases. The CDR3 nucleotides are TGCAGTGCCCTGCCCGGAGGTGGCTCCTACGAGCAGTACTTC. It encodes CSALPGGGSYEQYF.

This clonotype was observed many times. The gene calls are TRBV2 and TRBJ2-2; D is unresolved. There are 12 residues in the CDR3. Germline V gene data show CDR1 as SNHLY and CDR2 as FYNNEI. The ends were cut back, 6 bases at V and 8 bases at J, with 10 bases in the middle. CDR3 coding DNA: TGTGCCAGCAGCCCCCCCCGAGGGGAGCTGTTTTTT. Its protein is CASSPPRGELFF.

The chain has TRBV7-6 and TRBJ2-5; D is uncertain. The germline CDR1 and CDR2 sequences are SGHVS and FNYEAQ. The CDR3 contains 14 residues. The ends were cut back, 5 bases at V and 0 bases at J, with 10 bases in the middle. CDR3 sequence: CASSELRDQETQYF. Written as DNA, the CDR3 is TGTGCCAGCAGCGAACTACGAGACCAAGAGACCCAGTACTTC. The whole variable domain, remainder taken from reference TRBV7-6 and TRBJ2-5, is GAGVSQSPRYKVTKRGQDVALRCDPISGHVSLYWYRQALGQGPEFLTYFNYEAQQDKSGLPNDRFSAERPEGSISTLTIQRTEQRDSAMYRCASSELRDQETQYFGPGTRLLVL.

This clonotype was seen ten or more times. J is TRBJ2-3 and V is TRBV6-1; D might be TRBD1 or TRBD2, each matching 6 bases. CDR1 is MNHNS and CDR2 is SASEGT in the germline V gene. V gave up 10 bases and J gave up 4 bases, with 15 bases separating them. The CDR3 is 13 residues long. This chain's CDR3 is CATQSGASDTQYF. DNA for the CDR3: TGTGCCACCCAGTCGGGGGCATCAGATACGCAGTATTTT.

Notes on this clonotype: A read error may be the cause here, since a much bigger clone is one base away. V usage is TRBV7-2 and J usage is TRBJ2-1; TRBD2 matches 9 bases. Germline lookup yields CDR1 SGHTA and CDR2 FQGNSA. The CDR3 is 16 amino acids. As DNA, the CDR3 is TGTGCCAGCAGCTTAGGACTAGCGGTGAGTGAAGATGAGCAGCTCTTC. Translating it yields CASSLGLAVSEDEQLF.

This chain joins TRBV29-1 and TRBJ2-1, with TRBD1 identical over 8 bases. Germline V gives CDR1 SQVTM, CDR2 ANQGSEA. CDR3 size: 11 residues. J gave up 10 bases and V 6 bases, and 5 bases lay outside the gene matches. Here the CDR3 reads CSVAGGYEQFF. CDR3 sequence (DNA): TGCAGCGTAGCAGGGGGCTACGAGCAGTTCTTC.

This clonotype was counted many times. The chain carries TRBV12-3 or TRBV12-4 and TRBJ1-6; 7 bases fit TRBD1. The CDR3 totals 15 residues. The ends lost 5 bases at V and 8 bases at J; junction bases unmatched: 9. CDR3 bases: TGTGCCAGCAGTGAGACCGGGACAGTCTATTCACCCCTCCACTTT. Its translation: CASSETGTVYSPLHF.

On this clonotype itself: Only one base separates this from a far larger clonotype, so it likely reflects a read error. The CDR3 loop is CASKLAGGRDEQYF. CDR3 sequence (DNA): TGTGCCAGTAAACTAGCGGGAGGGCGAGATGAGCAGTACTTC. The genes are TRBV6-2 or TRBV6-3 and TRBJ2-3; 13 bases agree with TRBD2. The last part of the DNA fits TRBJ2-7 better; the J call may be wrong. There are 14 residues in the CDR3. CDR1 is MNHEY, CDR2 SVGEGT, per germline.

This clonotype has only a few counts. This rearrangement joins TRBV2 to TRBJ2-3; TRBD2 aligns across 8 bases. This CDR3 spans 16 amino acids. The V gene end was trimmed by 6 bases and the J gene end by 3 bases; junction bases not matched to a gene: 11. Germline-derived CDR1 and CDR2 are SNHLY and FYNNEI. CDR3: CASSFVGLGRTDTQYF. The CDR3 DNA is TGTGCCAGCAGCTTCGTGGGACTAGGAAGGACAGATACGCAGTATTTT.

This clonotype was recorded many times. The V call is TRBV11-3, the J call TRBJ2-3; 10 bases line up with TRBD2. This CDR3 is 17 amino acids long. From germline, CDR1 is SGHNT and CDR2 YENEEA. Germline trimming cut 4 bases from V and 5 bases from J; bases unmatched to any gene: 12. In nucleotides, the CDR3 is TGTGCCAGCAGCTCGACTCTAGCGGGGGCCCGGGGAGATACGCAGTATTTT. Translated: CASSSTLAGARGDTQYF.

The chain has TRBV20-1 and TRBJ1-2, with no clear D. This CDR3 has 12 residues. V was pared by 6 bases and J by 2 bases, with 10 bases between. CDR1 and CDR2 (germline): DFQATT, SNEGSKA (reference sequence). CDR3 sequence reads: CSAPGGNYGYTF. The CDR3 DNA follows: TGCAGTGCCCCCGGAGGAAACTATGGCTACACCTTC.

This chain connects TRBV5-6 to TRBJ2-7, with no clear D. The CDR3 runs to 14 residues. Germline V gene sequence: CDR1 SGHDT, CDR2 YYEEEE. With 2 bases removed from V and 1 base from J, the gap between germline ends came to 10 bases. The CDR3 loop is CASSFGFGSYEQYF. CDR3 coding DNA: TGTGCCAGCAGCTTTGGATTCGGGTCCTACGAGCAGTACTTC.

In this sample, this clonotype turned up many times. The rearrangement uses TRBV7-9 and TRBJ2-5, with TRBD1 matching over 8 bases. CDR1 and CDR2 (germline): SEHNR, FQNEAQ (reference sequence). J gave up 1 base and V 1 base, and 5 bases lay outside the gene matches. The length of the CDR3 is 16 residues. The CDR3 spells CASSLGGQESQETQYF. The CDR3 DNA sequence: TGTGCCAGCAGCTTAGGGGGACAGGAGTCCCAAGAGACCCAGTACTTC.

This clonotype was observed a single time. The CDR3 DNA follows: TGTGCCACCAGGCCTTCTAGCGGGGCAAGCACAGATACGCAGTATTTT. It yields the protein CATRPSSGASTDTQYF. The V and J genes are TRBV24-1 and TRBJ2-3, with 9 positions matching TRBD2. V lost 7 bases, J lost 0 bases, and 7 bases stayed unmatched. The CDR3 is made up of 16 amino acids. The germline CDR1 and CDR2 sequences are KGHDR and SFDVKD.

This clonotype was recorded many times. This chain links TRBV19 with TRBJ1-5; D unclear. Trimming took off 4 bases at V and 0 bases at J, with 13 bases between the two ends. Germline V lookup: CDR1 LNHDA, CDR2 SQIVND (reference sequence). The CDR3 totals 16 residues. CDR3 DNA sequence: TGTGCCAGTAGTACCAGACCCCTCCGTAGCAATCAGCCCCAGCATTTT. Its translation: CASSTRPLRSNQPQHF.

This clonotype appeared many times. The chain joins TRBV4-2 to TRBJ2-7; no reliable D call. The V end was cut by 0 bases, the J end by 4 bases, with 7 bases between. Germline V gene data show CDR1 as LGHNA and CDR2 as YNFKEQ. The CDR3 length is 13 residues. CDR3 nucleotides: TGTGCCAGCAGCCAAGAGATGGGTTACGAGCAGTACTTC. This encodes CASSQEMGYEQYF.

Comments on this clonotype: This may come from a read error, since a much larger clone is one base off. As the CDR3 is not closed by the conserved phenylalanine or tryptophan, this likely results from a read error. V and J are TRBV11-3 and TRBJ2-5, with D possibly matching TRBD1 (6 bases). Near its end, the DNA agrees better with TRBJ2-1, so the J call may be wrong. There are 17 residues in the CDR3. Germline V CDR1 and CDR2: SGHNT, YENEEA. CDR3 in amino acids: CASTQTRTVYRGNEQFL. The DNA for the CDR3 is TGTGCCAGCACCCAGACCCGGACAGTTTATCGGGGCAATGAGCAGTTCCTC.

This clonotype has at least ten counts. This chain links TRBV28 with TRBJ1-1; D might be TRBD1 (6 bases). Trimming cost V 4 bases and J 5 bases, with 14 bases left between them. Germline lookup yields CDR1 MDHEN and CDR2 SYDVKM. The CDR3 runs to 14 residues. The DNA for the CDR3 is TGTGCCAGCAGTTGGGGACAAGCCCTGACTGAAGCTTTCTTT. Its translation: CASSWGQALTEAFF. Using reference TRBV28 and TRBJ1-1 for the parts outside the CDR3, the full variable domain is DVKVTQSSRYLVKRTGEKVFLECVQDMDHENMFWYRQDPGLGLRLIYFSYDVKMKEKGDIPEGYSVSREKKERFSLILESASTNQTSMYLCASSWGQALTEAFFGQGTRLTVV.

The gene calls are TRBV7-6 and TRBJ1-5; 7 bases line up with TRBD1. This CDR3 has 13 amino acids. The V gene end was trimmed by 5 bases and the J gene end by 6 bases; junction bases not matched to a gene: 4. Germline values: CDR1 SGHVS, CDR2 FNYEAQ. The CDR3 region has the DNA TGTGCCAGCAGCCCCGACAGGGTTCAGCCCCAGCATTTT. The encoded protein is CASSPDRVQPQHF.

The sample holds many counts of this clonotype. CDR3 sequence: CASGPDRGSETQYF. In nucleotides, the CDR3 is TGTGCCAGCGGGCCGGACAGGGGGTCTGAGACCCAGTACTTC. J is TRBJ2-5 and V is TRBV27, with 10 bases lining up with TRBD1. Trimming cost V 8 bases and J 5 bases; bases outside gene matches: 8. CDR3 length: 14 amino acids. Germline assignment: CDR1 MNHEY and CDR2 SMNVEV (reference sequence).

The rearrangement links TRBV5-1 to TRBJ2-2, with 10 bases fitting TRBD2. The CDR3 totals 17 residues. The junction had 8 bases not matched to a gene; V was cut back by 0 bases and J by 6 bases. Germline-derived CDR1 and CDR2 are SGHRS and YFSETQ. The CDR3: CASSLGVLAGVAGELFF. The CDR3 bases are TGCGCCAGCAGCTTGGGCGTTCTAGCGGGAGTGGCCGGGGAGCTGTTTTTT. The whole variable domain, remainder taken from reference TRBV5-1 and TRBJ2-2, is KAGVTQTPRYLIKTRGQQVTLSCSPISGHRSVSWYQQTPGQGLQFLFEYFSETQRNKGNFPGRFSGRQFSNSRSEMNVSTLELGDSALYLCASSLGVLAGVAGELFFGEGSRLTVL.

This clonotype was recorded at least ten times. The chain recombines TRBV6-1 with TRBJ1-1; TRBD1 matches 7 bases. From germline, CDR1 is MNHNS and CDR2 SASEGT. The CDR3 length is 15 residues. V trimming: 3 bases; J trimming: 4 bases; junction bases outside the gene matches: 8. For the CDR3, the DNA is TGTGCCAGCAGTGAGCAGACAGGGTGGGTCACTGAAGCTTTCTTT. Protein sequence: CASSEQTGWVTEAFF.

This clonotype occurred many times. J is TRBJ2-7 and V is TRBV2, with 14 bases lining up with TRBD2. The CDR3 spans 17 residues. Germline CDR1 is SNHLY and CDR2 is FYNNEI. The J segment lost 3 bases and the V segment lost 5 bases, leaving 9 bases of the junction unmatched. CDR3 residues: CASSNFGTSGSIYEQYF. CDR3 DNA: TGTGCCAGCAGTAATTTTGGGACTAGCGGGAGTATCTACGAGCAGTACTTC. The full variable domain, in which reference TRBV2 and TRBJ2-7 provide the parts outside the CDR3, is EPEVTQTPSHQVTQMGQEVILRCVPISNHLYFYWYRQILGQKVEFLVSFYNNEISEKSEIFDDQFSVERPDGSNFTLKIRSTKLEDSAMYFCASSNFGTSGSIYEQYFGPGTRLTVT.